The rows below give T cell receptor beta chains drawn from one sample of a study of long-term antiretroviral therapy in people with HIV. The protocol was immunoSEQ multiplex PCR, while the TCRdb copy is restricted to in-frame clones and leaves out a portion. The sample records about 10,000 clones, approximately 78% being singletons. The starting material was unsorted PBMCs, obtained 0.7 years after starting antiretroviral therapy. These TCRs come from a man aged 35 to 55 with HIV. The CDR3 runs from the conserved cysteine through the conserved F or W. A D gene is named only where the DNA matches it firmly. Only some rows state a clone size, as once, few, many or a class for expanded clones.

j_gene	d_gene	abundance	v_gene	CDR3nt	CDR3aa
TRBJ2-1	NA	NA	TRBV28	TGTGCCAGCAGTTTTAAGACAGCCTACAATGAGCAGTTCTTC	CASSFKTAYNEQFF
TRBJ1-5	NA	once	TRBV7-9	TGTGCCAGCAGCTTAGCTGGGGGCGGCAATCAGCCCCAGCATTTT	CASSLAGGGNQPQHF
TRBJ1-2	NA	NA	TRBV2	TGTGCCAGCAGTGAACCGGGTGGCTACACCTTC	CASSEPGGYTF
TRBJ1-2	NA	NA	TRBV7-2	TGTGCCAGCAGCTTCACAGAGGGTGGCTACACCTTC	CASSFTEGGYTF
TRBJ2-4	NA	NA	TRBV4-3	TGCGCCAGCAGCCAAGATAGGGGGACTACCAGGGATGGCATTCAGTACTTC	CASSQDRGTTRDGIQYF
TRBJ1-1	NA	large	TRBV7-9	TGTGCCAGCAGCTCCCCCCTTGCAGCGAACACTGAAGCTTTCTTT	CASSSPLAANTEAFF
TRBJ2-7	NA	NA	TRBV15	TGTGCCACCAGCAGAGGTTCTACCCCGCAGTACTTC	CATSRGSTPQYF
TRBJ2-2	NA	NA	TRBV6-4	TGTGCCAGCAGTGGAGTTGGTGGGAACACCGGGGAGCTGTTTTTT	CASSGVGGNTGELFF
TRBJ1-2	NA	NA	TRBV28	TGTGCCAGCAGTTTATCTACGGGGACGCATGGCTACACCTTC	CASSLSTGTHGYTF
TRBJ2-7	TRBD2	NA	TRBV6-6	TGTGCCAGCAGGAACCTTCTAGCGGGAGTACGCGAGCAGTACTTC	CASRNLLAGVREQYF
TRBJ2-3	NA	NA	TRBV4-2	TGTGCCAGCAGCCAATTCCCTAGCACAGATACGCAGTATTTT	CASSQFPSTDTQYF
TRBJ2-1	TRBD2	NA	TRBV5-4	TGTGCCAGCAGCCGAGGGACTAGCGGGAGACAGTACAATGAGCAGTTCTTC	CASSRGTSGRQYNEQFF
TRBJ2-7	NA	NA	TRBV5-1	TGCGCCAGCAGCTTGGAGGTAGCGGCAACCTACGAGCAGTACTTC	CASSLEVAATYEQYF
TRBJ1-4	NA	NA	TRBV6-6	TGTGCCAGCAGTGTTAATGAAAAACTGTTTTTT	CASSVNEKLFF
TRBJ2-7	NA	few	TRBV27	TGTGCCAGCAGTTTTACCTTGAAGGGCGAGCAGTACTTC	CASSFTLKGEQYF
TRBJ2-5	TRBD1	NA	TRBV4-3	TGCGCCAGCAGCCAAGATTTGACAGGGGGCTGGAAGACCCAGTACTTC	CASSQDLTGGWKTQYF
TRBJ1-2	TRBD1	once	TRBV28	TGTGCCAGTAGAACGGGACAGGGAATATCCTATGGCTACACCTTC	CASRTGQGISYGYTF
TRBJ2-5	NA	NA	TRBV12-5	TGTGCTAGTGCACTGGGGAAAACCTTCCTAGAGACCCAGTACTTC	CASALGKTFLETQYF
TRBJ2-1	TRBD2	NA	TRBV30	TGTGCCTGGCAAGGACTAGCGGGAGTCAATGAGCAGTTCTTC	CAWQGLAGVNEQFF
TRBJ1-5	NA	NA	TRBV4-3	TGCGCCAGCAGCCAGACATATGGGAATCAGCCCCAGCATTTT	CASSQTYGNQPQHF
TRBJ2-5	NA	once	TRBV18	TGTGCCAGCTCACAAACACTTCAAGAGACCCAGTACTTC	CASSQTLQETQYF
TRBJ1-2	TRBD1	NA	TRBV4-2	TGTGCCAGCAGCCAAGTCGGGACAGGGGAGTATGGCTACACCTTC	CASSQVGTGEYGYTF
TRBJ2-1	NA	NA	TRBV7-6	TGTGCCAGCGGGGGGGCGGGTCGCGCCTACAATGAGCAGTTCTTC	CASGGAGRAYNEQFF
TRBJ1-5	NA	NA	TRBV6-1	TGTGCCAGCAGTGAACGGGGGCTCAATCAGCCCCAGCATTTT	CASSERGLNQPQHF
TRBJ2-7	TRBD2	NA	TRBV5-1	TGCGCCAGCAGCAACGGACTAGCGGGAGGAATGGACGAGCAGTACTTC	CASSNGLAGGMDEQYF
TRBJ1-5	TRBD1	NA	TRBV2	TGTGCCAGCAGTGTAGGGGGCTTTGGGTCTCAGCCCCAGCATTTT	CASSVGGFGSQPQHF
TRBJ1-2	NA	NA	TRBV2	TGTGCCAGCAGGGCAACTACCGGGACCTTCGTCTATGGCTACACCTTC	CASRATTGTFVYGYTF
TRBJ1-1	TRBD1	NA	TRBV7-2	TGTGCCAGCAGCCAGACAGGGGGCTGGGACACTGAAGCTTTCTTT	CASSQTGGWDTEAFF
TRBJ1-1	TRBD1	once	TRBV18	TGTGCCAGCTCACCGCCGACAGGGGTGACTGAAGCTTTCTTT	CASSPPTGVTEAFF
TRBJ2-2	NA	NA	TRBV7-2	TGTGCCGGGGATGGGGGAGTCGCCGGGGAGCTGTTTTTT	CAGDGGVAGELFF
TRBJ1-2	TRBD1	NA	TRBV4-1	TGCGCCAGCAGCCAAGATAGACAGGGGGCGCAGGACTATGGCTACACCTTC	CASSQDRQGAQDYGYTF
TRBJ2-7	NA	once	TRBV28	TGTGCCAGCAGTCTCGACCGCTACGAGCAGTACTTC	CASSLDRYEQYF
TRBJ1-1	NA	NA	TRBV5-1	TGCGCCAGCAGCTCCGCGGGGGCCAGGAACACTGAAGCTTTCTTT	CASSSAGARNTEAFF
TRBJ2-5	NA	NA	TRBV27	TGTGCCAGCAGTTTGGGGACTGGGGGTCGGACCCAGTACTTC	CASSLGTGGRTQYF
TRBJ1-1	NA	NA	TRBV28	TGTGCCAGCAGTTTAGGCGTCGGGGGCTACTTCACTGAAGCTTTCTTT	CASSLGVGGYFTEAFF
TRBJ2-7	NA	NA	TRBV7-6	TGTGCCAGCGGGGGGAATGAGATCTACGAGCAGTACTTC	CASGGNEIYEQYF
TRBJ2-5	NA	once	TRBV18	TGTGCCAGCTCATCTACGATAAAAGAGACCCAGTACTTC	CASSSTIKETQYF
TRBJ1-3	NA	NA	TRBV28	TGTGCCAGCAGCCCCCATAGCTCTGGAAACACCATATATTTT	CASSPHSSGNTIYF
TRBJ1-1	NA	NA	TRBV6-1	TGTGCCAGCAGTGAGGGGGGTTGGAACACTGAAGCTTTCTTT	CASSEGGWNTEAFF
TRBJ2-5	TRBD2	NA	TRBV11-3	TGTGCCAGCAGCTTAGGAACCGGACTAGCGGGCCACCAAGAGACCCAGTACTTC	CASSLGTGLAGHQETQYF
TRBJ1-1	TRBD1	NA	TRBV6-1	TGTGCCAGCAGTGAAAGGACAGGGCCCCAGGCTGAAGCTTTCTTT	CASSERTGPQAEAFF
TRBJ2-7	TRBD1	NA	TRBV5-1	TGCGCCAGCAGCGGAGGGACAGGGGCCTACGAGCAGTACTTC	CASSGGTGAYEQYF